This paragraph covers one T cell receptor (beta chain) sequence. The antigen is not known. This specimen comes from a study of T cell repertoires in cytomegalovirus infection. TCRdb reprocessed the reads with MiXCR, giving one entry per CDR3 protein. The sample contains approximately 190,000 distinct CDR3 sequences, 8.5% to 10% of which appear only once. The ends were cut back, 5 bases at V and 2 bases at J, with 11 bases in the middle. CDR1 and CDR2 from the germline V gene are SGHDT and YYEEEE. The length of the CDR3 is 14 residues. Findings of the study overall: Identification of carriers of CMV plus the relevant HLA was performed using cumulative public TCR beta family frequency.

The sequencing sample was made of PBMCs. The TCR was taken from a human donor in good health (CMV status not recorded). Some clones in this sample may be carry-over from other donors' samples. The V and J genes are TRBV5-6 and TRBJ1-5; D not certain. The chain's CDR3 is CASSPDGGNQPQHF. CDR3 DNA: TGTGCCAGCAGTCCCGACGGGGGCAATCAGCCCCAGCATTTT. Full variable domain (rest looked up from reference TRBV5-6 and TRBJ1-5): DAGVTQSPTHLIKTRGQQVTLRCSPKSGHDTVSWYQQALGQGPQFIFQYYEEEERQRGNFPDRFSGHQFPNYSSELNVNALLLGDSALYLCASSPDGGNQPQHFGDGTRLSIL.